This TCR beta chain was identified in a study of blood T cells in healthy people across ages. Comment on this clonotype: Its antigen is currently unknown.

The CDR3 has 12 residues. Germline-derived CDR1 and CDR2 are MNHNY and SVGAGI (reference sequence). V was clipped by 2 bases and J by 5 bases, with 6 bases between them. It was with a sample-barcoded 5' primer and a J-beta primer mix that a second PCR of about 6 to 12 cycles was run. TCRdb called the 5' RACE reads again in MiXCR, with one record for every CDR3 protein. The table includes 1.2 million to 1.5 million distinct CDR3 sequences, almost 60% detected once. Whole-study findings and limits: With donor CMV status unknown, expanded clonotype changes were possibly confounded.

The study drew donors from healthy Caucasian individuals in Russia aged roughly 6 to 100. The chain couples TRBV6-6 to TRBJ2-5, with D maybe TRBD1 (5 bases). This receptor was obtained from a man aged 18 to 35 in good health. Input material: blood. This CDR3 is CASSYDSETQYF. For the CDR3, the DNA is TGTGCCAGCAGTTACGACAGTGAGACCCAGTACTTC.